The 20 T cell receptor beta chains given below trace back to one sample, sequenced in a study of OX40 agonist ivuxolimab in advanced cancers. This table comes from immunoSEQ multiplex PCR, and its TCRdb copy is limited to in-frame clones, with some not included. The sample records tens of thousands of clones, 89% being singletons. The sequencing used CD4+ or CD8+ T cells sorted from blood, collected in a trial of the OX40 agonist ivuxolimab. The receptors shown here come from an adult with an advanced solid tumor such as melanoma, head and neck, liver or kidney cancer.

This rearrangement joins TRBV4-3 to TRBJ2-7; possibly TRBD1 for D (6 bases). V dropped 4 bases and J dropped 4 bases, with 14 bases sitting between them. This CDR3 is built from 14 residues. Germline values: CDR1 LGHNA, CDR2 YSLEER. CDR3 nucleotides: TGCGCCAGCAGCCCCGGGACACGCAAATACGAGCAGTACTTC. Translation: CASSPGTRKYEQYF.

The rearrangement uses TRBV13 and TRBJ1-1; D not certain. Germline V lookup: CDR1 PRHDT, CDR2 FYEKMQ (reference sequence). This CDR3 is 13 amino acids long. The V and J ends lost 4 bases and 11 bases respectively, with 17 bases between them. DNA of the CDR3: TGTGCCAGCAGCTCATCACCCGATGCTTGGGCTTTCTTT. This translates into CASSSSPDAWAFF.

CDR3 sequence (DNA): TGTGCCAGCAGCGACCGGGACAGCTTTTACGAGCAGTACTTC. Amino acid sequence: CASSDRDSFYEQYF. The chain couples TRBV2 to TRBJ2-7; 7 bases map to TRBD1. CDR3 size: 14 residues. After removal of 6 bases from V and 4 bases from J, the junction contained 9 bases not matched to a gene. Germline loops: CDR1 SNHLY, CDR2 FYNNEI.

This clone has just a few counts. The chain is built from TRBV7-3 and TRBJ2-2; the match to TRBD2 covers 9 bases. The CDR3 runs to 15 residues. The J segment lost 7 bases and the V segment lost 5 bases, leaving 8 bases of the junction unmatched. CDR1 is SGHTA, CDR2 FQGTGA, per germline. The CDR3 sequence is CASSIIAGADGELFF. The DNA for the CDR3 is TGTGCCAGCAGCATAATAGCGGGAGCGGACGGGGAGCTGTTTTTT.

The CDR3 sequence is CATSSRDPYNEKLFF. Written as DNA, the CDR3 is TGTGCCACCAGCAGCCGGGACCCATATAATGAAAAACTGTTTTTT. The gene calls are TRBV15 and TRBJ1-4; weak D call: TRBD1 (5 bases). V lost 3 bases, J lost 4 bases, and 12 bases lay in between. CDR1 and CDR2 from the germline V gene are LNHNV and YYDKDF (reference sequence). The CDR3 covers 15 residues.

This clone has only a few counts. The V call is TRBV7-3, the J call TRBJ2-7, with 9 nucleotides matching TRBD1. The CDR3 is made up of 14 amino acids. V gave up 5 bases and J gave up 2 bases; unmatched junction bases: 4. Per germline, CDR1 SGHTA and CDR2 FQGTGA. The DNA of the CDR3 is TGTGCCAGCAGCCCGGGACAGGGTACCTACGAGCAGTACTTC. Residues: CASSPGQGTYEQYF.

This chain connects TRBV18 to TRBJ2-1; 8 bases match TRBD1. Trimming removed 5 bases from V and 4 bases from J; junction bases left unmatched: 1. Germline-derived CDR1 and CDR2 are KGHSH and LQKENI. The CDR3 loop spans 13 amino acids. The CDR3 reads CASSGTGYNEQFF. CDR3 bases: TGTGCCAGCTCAGGGACAGGTTACAATGAGCAGTTCTTC.

This chain joins TRBV27 and TRBJ2-2, with D perhaps TRBD1 (6 bases). This CDR3 is built from 15 residues. Trimming removed 5 bases from V and 0 bases from J, with 10 bases in between. CDR1 is MNHEY, CDR2 SMNVEV, per germline (reference sequence). The CDR3: CASSHRTANTGELFF. The CDR3 DNA sequence: TGTGCCAGCAGTCATAGGACAGCGAACACCGGGGAGCTGTTTTTT.

The J gene is TRBJ2-7, the V gene TRBV4-3, with TRBD1 as a possible D gene (6 bases). This CDR3 contains 15 residues. Germline values: CDR1 LGHNA, CDR2 YSLEER. V dropped 0 bases and J dropped 7 bases, with 16 bases sitting between them. CDR3 region: CASSQDTGSLREQYF. CDR3 DNA: TGCGCCAGCAGCCAAGATACAGGGAGCCTCCGTGAGCAGTACTTC.

The V call is TRBV7-8, the J call TRBJ1-4; no firm D call. V dropped 6 bases and J dropped 5 bases, with 13 bases sitting between them. The germline V gene has CDR1 SGHVS and CDR2 FQNEAQ. The CDR3 contains 14 residues. The CDR3 nucleotides read TGTGCCAGCAGTCCCTCGGCCGGAAATGAAAAACTGTTTTTT. Its protein is CASSPSAGNEKLFF.

The V gene is TRBV28, the J gene TRBJ2-3, with 8 bases fitting TRBD2. Germline V lookup: CDR1 MDHEN, CDR2 SYDVKM. J gave up 2 bases and V 6 bases, and 10 bases lay outside the gene matches. This CDR3 is 16 amino acids long. CDR3 nucleotides: TGTGCCAGCAGCACTGAGCGGGAGACAGACACAGATACGCAGTATTTT. It encodes CASSTERETDTDTQYF.

The V call is TRBV12-2, the J call TRBJ2-7; the table's D call TRBD2 went unverified against the DNA. TRBV12-2 has pseudogene status. The CDR3 consists of 19 residues. The chain's CDR3 is CASRPHRPGGDTPSYEQYF. CDR3 DNA sequence: TGTGCAAGTCGCCCTCACCGGCCGGGGGGGGACACCCCCTCCTACGAGCAGTACTTC.

This chain connects TRBV19 to TRBJ2-7, with D perhaps assigned TRBD1 or TRBD2 (5 bases each). V was clipped by 5 bases and J by 1 base, with 12 bases between them. Germline CDR1 and CDR2: LNHDA and SQIVND (reference sequence). The CDR3 is 14 residues long. The CDR3 reads CASSGPGRSYEQYF. The CDR3, as DNA: TGTGCCAGTAGTGGACCGGGACGGTCCTACGAGCAGTACTTC.

The chain joins TRBV5-1 to TRBJ1-1; TRBD1 might be the D (5 bases). The CDR3 consists of 14 residues. The V end lost 0 bases, the J end lost 4 bases, and 10 bases lay between the germline ends. Germline CDR1 SGHRS, CDR2 YFSETQ. The CDR3 DNA sequence: TGCGCCAGCAGCTTGGACGGGGCGGCCACTGAAGCTTTCTTT. This translates into CASSLDGAATEAFF.

The chain uses TRBV6-5 and TRBJ1-2; D unresolved. V lost 5 bases and J 8 bases, leaving 15 bases between the germline ends. The V gene's germline CDR1 is MNHEY and CDR2 SVGAGI. The CDR3 consists of 13 residues. The DNA for the CDR3 is TGTGCCAGCAGTCCAGCGACCCTATGGGGCTACACCTTC. Protein sequence: CASSPATLWGYTF.

As for this clone: Other DNA variants within this sample encode the same CDR3. J is TRBJ2-3 and V is TRBV7-3; 9 bases are shared with TRBD2. Trimming at V came to 5 bases and at J to 1 base, leaving 7 bases not matched to a gene. The CDR3 totals 16 residues. In germline, CDR1 is SGHTA, CDR2 FQGTGA. The chain's CDR3 is CASSPGTSQGTDTQYF. CDR3 DNA sequence: TGTGCCAGCAGCCCCGGGACTAGCCAGGGCACAGATACGCAGTATTTT.

V gene TRBV27 combines with J gene TRBJ2-2; D perhaps matches TRBD1 (5 bases). The CDR3 sequence is 15 residues long. Trimming cost V 2 bases and J 4 bases, with 11 bases left between them. The germline gives CDR1 MNHEY, CDR2 SMNVEV (reference sequence). The chain's CDR3 is CASSLVQGSTGELFF. CDR3 nucleotides: TGTGCCAGCAGTTTAGTGCAGGGATCCACCGGGGAGCTGTTTTTT.

V gene TRBV2 combines with J gene TRBJ2-1; 9 bases are a match to TRBD2. CDR3 length equals 19 residues. The V segment lost 1 base and the J segment 0 bases; nucleotides outside the gene matches: 10. CDR1 SNHLY and CDR2 FYNNEI come from the germline V gene. The CDR3 coding sequence is TGTGCCAGCAGTGAAGGGGAAGGACTAGCGACGAGCTCCTACAATGAGCAGTTCTTC. Encoded protein: CASSEGEGLATSSYNEQFF.

V is TRBV5-1 and J is TRBJ2-7; D is uncertain. Germline-derived CDR1 and CDR2 are SGHRS and YFSETQ. V lost 5 bases to trimming and J lost 4 bases, with 13 bases between them. CDR3 length: 13 residues. The CDR3 DNA sequence: TGCGCCAGCAGACAACTCACCGATTACGAGCAGTACTTC. Translating it yields CASRQLTDYEQYF.

The gene calls are TRBV10-1 and TRBJ2-5, with D possibly TRBD2 on 5 matching bases. V lost 2 bases and J lost 0, with 7 bases in between. This CDR3 contains 14 residues. Germline CDR1 reads WNHNN; CDR2 reads SYGVQD (reference sequence). This chain's CDR3 is CASSETRDQETQYF. In DNA, the CDR3 is TGCGCCAGCAGTGAGACTAGGGACCAAGAGACCCAGTACTTC.